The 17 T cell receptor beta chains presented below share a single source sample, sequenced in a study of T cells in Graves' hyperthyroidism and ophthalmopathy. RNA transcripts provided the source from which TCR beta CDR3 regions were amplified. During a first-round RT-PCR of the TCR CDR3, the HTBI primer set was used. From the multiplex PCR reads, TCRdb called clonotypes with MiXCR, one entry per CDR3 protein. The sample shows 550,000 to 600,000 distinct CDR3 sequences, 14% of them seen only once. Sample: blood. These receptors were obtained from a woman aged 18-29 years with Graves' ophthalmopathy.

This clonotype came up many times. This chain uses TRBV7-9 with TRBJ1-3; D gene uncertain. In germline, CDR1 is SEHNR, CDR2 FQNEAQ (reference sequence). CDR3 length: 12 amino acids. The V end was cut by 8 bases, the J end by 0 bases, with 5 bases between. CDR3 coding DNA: TGTGCCAGCGGTTCCTCTGGAAACACCATATATTTT. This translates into CASGSSGNTIYF.

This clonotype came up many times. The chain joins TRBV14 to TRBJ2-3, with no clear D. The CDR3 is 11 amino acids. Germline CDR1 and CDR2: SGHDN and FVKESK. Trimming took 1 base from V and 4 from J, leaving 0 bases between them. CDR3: CASSQADTQYF. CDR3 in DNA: TGTGCCAGCAGCCAAGCAGATACGCAGTATTTT.

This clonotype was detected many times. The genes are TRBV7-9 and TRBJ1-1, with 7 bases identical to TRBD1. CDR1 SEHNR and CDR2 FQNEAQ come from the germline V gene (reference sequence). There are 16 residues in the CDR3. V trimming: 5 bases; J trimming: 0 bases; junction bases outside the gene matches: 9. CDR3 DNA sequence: TGTGCCAGCAGCCCGCAGAGGGGGCGGATGAACACTGAAGCTTTCTTT. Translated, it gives CASSPQRGRMNTEAFF.

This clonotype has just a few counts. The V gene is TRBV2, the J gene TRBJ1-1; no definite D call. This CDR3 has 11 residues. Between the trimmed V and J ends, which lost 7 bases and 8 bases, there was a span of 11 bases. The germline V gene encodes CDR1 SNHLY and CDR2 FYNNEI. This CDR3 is CASTLLAEAFF. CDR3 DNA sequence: TGTGCCAGCACCCTTCTTGCAGAAGCTTTCTTT. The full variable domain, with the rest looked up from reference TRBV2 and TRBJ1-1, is EPEVTQTPSHQVTQMGQEVILRCVPISNHLYFYWYRQILGQKVEFLVSFYNNEISEKSEIFDDQFSVERPDGSNFTLKIRSTKLEDSAMYFCASTLLAEAFFGQGTRLTVV.

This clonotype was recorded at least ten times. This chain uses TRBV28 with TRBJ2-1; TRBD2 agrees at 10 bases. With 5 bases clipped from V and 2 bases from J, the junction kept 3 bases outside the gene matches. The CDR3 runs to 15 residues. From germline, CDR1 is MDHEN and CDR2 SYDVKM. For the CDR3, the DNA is TGTGCCAGCAGTCCCAGCGGGAGGGCCTACAATGAGCAGTTCTTC. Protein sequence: CASSPSGRAYNEQFF.

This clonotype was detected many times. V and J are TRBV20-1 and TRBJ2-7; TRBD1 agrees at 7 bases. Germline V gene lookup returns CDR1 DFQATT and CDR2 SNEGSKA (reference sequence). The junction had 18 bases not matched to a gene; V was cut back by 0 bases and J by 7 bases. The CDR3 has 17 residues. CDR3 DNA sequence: TGCAGTGCTAGAGATCATCTCCAAGGGGGCAGAACGGGGGAGCAGTACTTC. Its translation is CSARDHLQGGRTGEQYF.

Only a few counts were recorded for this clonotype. CDR3: CASSLLAAGVRNTEAFF. The DNA for the CDR3 is TGTGCCAGCAGCTTATTAGCGGCAGGGGTTCGGAACACTGAAGCTTTCTTT. The chain combines TRBV7-9 with TRBJ1-1; possibly TRBD1 for D (6 bases). Germline V CDR1 and CDR2: SEHNR, FQNEAQ (reference sequence). The length of the CDR3 is 17 residues. Between the trimmed V and J ends, which lost 2 bases and 1 base, there was a span of 17 bases.

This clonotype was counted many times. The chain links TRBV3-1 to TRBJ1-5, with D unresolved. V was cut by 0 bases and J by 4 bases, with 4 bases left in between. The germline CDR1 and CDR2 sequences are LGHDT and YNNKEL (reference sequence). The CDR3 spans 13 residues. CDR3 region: CASSQEGNQPQHF. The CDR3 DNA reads TGTGCCAGCAGCCAAGAGGGAAATCAGCCCCAGCATTTT.

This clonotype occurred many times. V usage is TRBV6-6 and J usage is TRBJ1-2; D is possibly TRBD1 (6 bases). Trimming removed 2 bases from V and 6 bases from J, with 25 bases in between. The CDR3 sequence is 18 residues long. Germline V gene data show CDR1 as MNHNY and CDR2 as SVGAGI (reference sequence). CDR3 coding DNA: TGTGCCAGCAGTTACCCCCCGGGGGGGACACCGGGATTAGATGGCTACACCTTC. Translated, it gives CASSYPPGGTPGLDGYTF.

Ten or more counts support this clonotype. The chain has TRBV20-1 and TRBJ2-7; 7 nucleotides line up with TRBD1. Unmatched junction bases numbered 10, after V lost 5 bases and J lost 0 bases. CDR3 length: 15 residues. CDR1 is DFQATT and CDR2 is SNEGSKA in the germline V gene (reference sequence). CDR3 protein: CSAVPGQRSSYEQYF. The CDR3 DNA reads TGCAGTGCTGTACCGGGACAGCGGAGCTCCTACGAGCAGTACTTC.

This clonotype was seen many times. CDR3 residues: CASRLAGSYEQYF. The CDR3 coding sequence is TGTGCCAGCAGACTAGCGGGATCCTACGAGCAGTACTTC. The chain employs TRBV7-9 and TRBJ2-7, with 10 bases matching TRBD2. The trim removed 6 bases at V and 1 base at J, leaving 0 bases unmatched. The germline gives CDR1 SEHNR, CDR2 FQNEAQ (reference sequence). The CDR3 runs to 13 residues.

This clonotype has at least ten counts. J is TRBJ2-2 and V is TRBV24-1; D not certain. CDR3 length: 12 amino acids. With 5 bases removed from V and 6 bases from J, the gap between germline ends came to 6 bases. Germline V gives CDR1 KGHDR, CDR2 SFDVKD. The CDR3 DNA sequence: TGTGCCACCAGTGTCGGTTCCGGGGAGCTGTTTTTT. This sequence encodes CATSVGSGELFF.

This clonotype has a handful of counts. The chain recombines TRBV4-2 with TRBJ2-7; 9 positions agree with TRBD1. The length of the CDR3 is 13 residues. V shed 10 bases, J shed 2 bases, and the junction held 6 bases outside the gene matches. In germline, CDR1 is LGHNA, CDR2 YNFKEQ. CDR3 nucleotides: TGTGCCATCGGGACAGGGCGTCCCTACGAGCAGTACTTC. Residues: CAIGTGRPYEQYF.

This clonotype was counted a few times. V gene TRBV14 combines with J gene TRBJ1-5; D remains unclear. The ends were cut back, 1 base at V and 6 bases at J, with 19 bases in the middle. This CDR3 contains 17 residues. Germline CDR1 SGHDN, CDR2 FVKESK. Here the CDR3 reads CASSQGTLQVRSQPQHF. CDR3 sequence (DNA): TGTGCCAGCAGCCAAGGGACCCTCCAGGTACGGAGTCAGCCCCAGCATTTT.

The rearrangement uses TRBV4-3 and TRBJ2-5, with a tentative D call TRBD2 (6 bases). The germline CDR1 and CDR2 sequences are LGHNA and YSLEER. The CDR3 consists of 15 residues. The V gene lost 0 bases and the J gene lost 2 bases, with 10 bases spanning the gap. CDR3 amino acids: CASSQDYRGQETQYF. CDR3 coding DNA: TGCGCCAGCAGCCAAGATTATCGGGGGCAAGAGACCCAGTACTTC.

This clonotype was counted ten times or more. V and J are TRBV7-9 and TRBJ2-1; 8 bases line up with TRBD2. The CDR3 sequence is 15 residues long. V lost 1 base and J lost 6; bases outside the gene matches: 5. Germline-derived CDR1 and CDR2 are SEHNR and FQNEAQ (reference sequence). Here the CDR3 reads CASSLVSGSGNEQFF. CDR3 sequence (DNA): TGTGCCAGCAGCTTAGTGAGCGGGAGTGGCAATGAGCAGTTCTTC. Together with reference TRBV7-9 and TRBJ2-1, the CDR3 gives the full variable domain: DTGVSQNPRHKITKRGQNVTFRCDPISEHNRLYWYRQTLGQGPEFLTYFQNEAQLEKSRLLSDRFSAERPKGSFSTLEIQRTEQGDSAMYLCASSLVSGSGNEQFFGPGTRLTVL.

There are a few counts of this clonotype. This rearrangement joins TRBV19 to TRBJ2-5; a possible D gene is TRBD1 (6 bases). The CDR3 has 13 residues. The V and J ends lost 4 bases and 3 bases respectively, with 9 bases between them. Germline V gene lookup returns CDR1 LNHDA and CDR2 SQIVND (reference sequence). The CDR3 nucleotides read TGTGCCAGTAGTACCTGGACAGAAGAGACCCAGTACTTC. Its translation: CASSTWTEETQYF.